This TCR beta chain was profiled in a study of beta chain features in type 1 diabetes. Study-level background: Patients and healthy donors were similar in age, gender and cell yields.

This clone was counted a few times. Its matching antigen is unknown. Study-level points and caveats: VDJ junctions from patients with type 1 diabetes contained fewer insertions and more deletions.

Trimming left V 4 bases short and J 2 bases short, with 15 bases between. The CDR3 is 14 amino acids. Looked up from germline, CDR1 is SQVTM and CDR2 is ANQGSEA. All of the isolated RNA was reverse transcribed, so expressed TCRB transcripts were sequenced. Repertoires were generated with immunoSEQ multiplex PCR, while TCRdb's copy carries only in-frame clones and drops some. The sample contains 350,000 or so clones, about 20% of which appear only once. Material for sequencing was naive CD4+ T cells from blood. The V call is TRBV29-1, the J call TRBJ2-7; tentative D call: TRBD1 (6 bases). This sequence originates from a woman in her late teens or twenties in good health. CDR3 loop: CSVVERAGAYEQYF. CDR3 in DNA: TGCAGCGTTGTGGAACGGGCAGGGGCCTACGAGCAGTACTTC.